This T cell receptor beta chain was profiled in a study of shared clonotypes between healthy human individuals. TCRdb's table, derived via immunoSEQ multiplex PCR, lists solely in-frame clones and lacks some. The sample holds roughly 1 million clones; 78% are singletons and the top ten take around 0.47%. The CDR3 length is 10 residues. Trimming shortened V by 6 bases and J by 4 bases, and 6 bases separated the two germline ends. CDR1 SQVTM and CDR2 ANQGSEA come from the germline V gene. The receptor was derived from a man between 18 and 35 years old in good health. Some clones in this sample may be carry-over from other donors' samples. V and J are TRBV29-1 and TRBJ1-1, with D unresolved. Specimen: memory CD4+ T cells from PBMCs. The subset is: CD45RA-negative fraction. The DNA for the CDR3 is TGCAGCGTGGTGGTCACTGAAGCTTTCTTT. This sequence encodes CSVVVTEAFF.